This TCR beta chain was recovered during a study of Graves' ophthalmopathy and Graves' hyperthyroidism. CDR3 regions of TCR beta were amplified from RNA transcripts. An opening RT-PCR round employed HTBI primers and preceded a second-round multiplex PCR. A single record per CDR3 protein comes from TCRdb applying MiXCR to the multiplex PCR reads. There are a few hundred thousand distinct CDR3 sequences in the sample; just over 15% occur only once, and 7% lies in the top ten. The ends were cut back, 0 bases at V and 7 bases at J, with 4 bases in the middle. Per germline, CDR1 KGHSH and CDR2 LQKENI. The CDR3 contains 12 residues. This clonotype was counted at least ten times.

Sequencing was carried out using peripheral blood. The sequence derives from a woman in her late teens or twenties with stable Graves' hyperthyroidism. This chain uses TRBV18 with TRBJ2-4; D remains unclear. The CDR3 DNA follows: TGTGCCAGCTCACCACCGGAGAACATTCAGTACTTC. It specifies CASSPPENIQYF. The full variable domain, rest sourced from reference TRBV18 and TRBJ2-4, is NAGVMQNPRHLVRRRGQEARLRCSPMKGHSHVYWYRQLPEEGLKFMVYLQKENIIDESGMPKERFSAEFPKEGPSILRIQQVVRGDSAAYFCASSPPENIQYFGAGTRLSVL.